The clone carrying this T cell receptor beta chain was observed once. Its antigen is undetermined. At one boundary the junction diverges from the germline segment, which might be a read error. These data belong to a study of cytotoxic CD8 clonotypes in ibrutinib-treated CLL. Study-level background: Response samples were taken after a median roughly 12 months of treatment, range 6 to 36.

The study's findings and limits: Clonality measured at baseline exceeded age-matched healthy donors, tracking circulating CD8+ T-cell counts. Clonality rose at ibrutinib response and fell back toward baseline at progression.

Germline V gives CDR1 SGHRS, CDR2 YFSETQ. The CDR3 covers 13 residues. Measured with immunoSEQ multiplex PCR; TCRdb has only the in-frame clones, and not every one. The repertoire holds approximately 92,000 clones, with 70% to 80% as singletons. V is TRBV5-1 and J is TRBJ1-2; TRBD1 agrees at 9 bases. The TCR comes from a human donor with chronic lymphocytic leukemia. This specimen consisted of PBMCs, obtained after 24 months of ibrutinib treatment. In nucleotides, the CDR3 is TGTGCCAGCAGCGACCGGGACAGGGAGCTTTACACCTTC. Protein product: CASSDRDRELYTF. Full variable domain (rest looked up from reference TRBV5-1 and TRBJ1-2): KAGVTQTPRYLIKTRGQQVTLSCSPISGHRSVSWYQQTPGQGLQFLFEYFSETQRNKGNFPGRFSGRQFSNSRSEMNVSTLELGDSALYLCASSDRDRELYTFGSGTRLTVV.